The 20 T cell receptor beta chains below were found in one sample sequenced in a study of vaccination effects on CD4 cells after COVID-19. No antigen has been assigned to these receptors. Antigen-specific CD4+ T cell clonotypes were called by their expansion after viral peptide-pool culture in ViraFEST. At the end of over 8 days of culture, CD4+ T cells were isolated. Either the BNT162b2 or mRNA-1273 vaccine was given to participants in two doses. Here immunoSEQ multiplex PCR was the method, and the copy in TCRdb shows in-frame clones only, minus some. The sample lists tens of thousands of clones; 74% were seen once. Sequencing used CD4+ T cells from PBMCs cultured with HCoV-229E spike peptides, obtained after COVID-19 vaccination. These receptors were taken from a human donor who received a COVID-19 vaccine.

The chain uses TRBV24-1 and TRBJ1-4; TRBD1 matches 8 bases. CDR3 length: 13 residues. In germline, CDR1 is KGHDR, CDR2 SFDVKD. V gave up 6 bases and J gave up 8 bases; unmatched junction bases: 4. The CDR3 sequence is CATSQGAQEKLFF. The CDR3 coding sequence is TGTGCCACCAGTCAGGGGGCGCAGGAAAAACTGTTTTTT.

V and J are TRBV5-5 and TRBJ1-1; D ambiguous. Trimming left V 1 base short and J 0 bases short, with 7 bases between. The CDR3 runs to 14 residues. The germline CDR1 and CDR2 sequences are SGHKS and YYEKEE (reference sequence). Written as DNA, the CDR3 is TGTGCCAGCAGCTTGATGACATTGAACACTGAAGCTTTCTTT. This gives the protein CASSLMTLNTEAFF. Full variable domain (remainder filled in from reference TRBV5-5 and TRBJ1-1): DAGVTQSPTHLIKTRGQQVTLRCSPISGHKSVSWYQQVLGQGPQFIFQYYEKEERGRGNFPDRFSARQFPNYSSELNVNALLLGDSALYLCASSLMTLNTEAFFGQGTRLTVV.

The genes are TRBV9 and TRBJ1-6, with D maybe TRBD1 (6 bases). The CDR3 is 15 residues long. Germline-derived CDR1 and CDR2 are SGDLS and YYNGEE. Trimming left V 0 bases short and J 6 bases short, with 10 bases between. CDR3 region: CASSVGTDFNSPLHF. CDR3 nucleotides: TGTGCCAGCAGCGTAGGGACAGATTTTAATTCACCCCTCCACTTT.

This clone appeared a single time. This chain joins TRBV3-1 (or the pseudogene TRBV3-2) and TRBJ2-5, with D possibly matching TRBD2 (5 bases). CDR3 length equals 14 residues. Trimming left V 4 bases short and J 5 bases short, with 14 bases between. The germline V gene encodes CDR1 LGHDT and CDR2 YNNKEL (reference sequence). The CDR3 sequence: CASSRETGWETQYF. Here the CDR3 DNA reads TGTGCCAGCAGCCGCGAGACGGGATGGGAGACCCAGTACTTC.

The chain employs TRBV2 and TRBJ2-5; the match to TRBD1 covers 9 bases. The germline gives CDR1 SNHLY, CDR2 FYNNEI. After removal of 7 bases from V and 4 bases from J, the junction contained 7 bases not matched to a gene. This CDR3 region has 14 residues. The CDR3 DNA reads as TGTGCCAGCACACCGGGACAGGGTTTAGAGACCCAGTACTTC. The encoded protein is CASTPGQGLETQYF. The complete variable domain, with remaining parts taken from reference TRBV2 and TRBJ2-5, reads EPEVTQTPSHQVTQMGQEVILRCVPISNHLYFYWYRQILGQKVEFLVSFYNNEISEKSEIFDDQFSVERPDGSNFTLKIRSTKLEDSAMYFCASTPGQGLETQYFGPGTRLLVL.

The rearrangement links TRBV29-1 to TRBJ2-7; 7 nucleotides agree with TRBD1. With V trimmed by 7 bases and J by 1 base, 13 bases remained unmatched. CDR1 is SQVTM and CDR2 is ANQGSEA in the germline V gene. The CDR3 totals 15 residues. CDR3 nucleotides: TGCAGCGGGCGAACTCCGGGACAGATTTCCTACGAGCAGTACGTC. Its protein product is CSGRTPGQISYEQYV.

Only one count was recorded for this clone. The chain links TRBV24-1 to TRBJ1-5; D not resolved. V shed 3 bases and J shed 4 bases, with 9 bases lying between them. Germline V gene lookup returns CDR1 KGHDR and CDR2 SFDVKD. The length of the CDR3 is 14 residues. CDR3 protein: CATSDGGLNQPQHF. The CDR3 DNA reads TGTGCCACCAGTGATGGCGGCCTAAATCAGCCCCAGCATTTT.

This rearrangement joins TRBV12-3 or TRBV12-4 to TRBJ1-2, with 7 positions matching TRBD1. V lost 7 bases to trimming and J lost 7 bases; unmatched junction nucleotides: 9. The CDR3 covers 13 residues. The CDR3 DNA reads as TGTGCCAGCACCCTCGACAGGGTCCCTGGCTACACCTTC. Translating it yields CASTLDRVPGYTF.

V usage is TRBV5-1 and J usage is TRBJ1-3, with a weak D call TRBD1 (6 bases). Germline CDR1 SGHRS, CDR2 YFSETQ. V lost 0 bases, J lost 2 bases, and 9 bases lay in between. The length of the CDR3 is 15 residues. The CDR3 spells CASSLDGGPGNTIYF. CDR3 DNA: TGCGCCAGCAGCTTGGATGGGGGGCCTGGAAACACCATATATTTT.

The chain has TRBV19 and TRBJ1-6; D might be TRBD1 (6 bases). The CDR3 covers 17 residues. From germline, CDR1 is LNHDA and CDR2 SQIVND (reference sequence). The ends were cut back, 1 base at V and 7 bases at J, with 17 bases in the middle. The CDR3 sequence: CASSIVAGRTANSPLHF. CDR3 in DNA: TGTGCCAGTAGTATAGTCGCCGGGAGGACAGCAAATTCACCCCTCCACTTT.

CDR3 protein: CASSDKSLAGGQDTQYF. The CDR3, as DNA: TGTGCCAGCAGCGACAAATCCCTAGCGGGGGGGCAGGATACGCAGTATTTT. The chain is built from TRBV7-8 and TRBJ2-3, with TRBD2 matching 12 bases. V trimming: 5 bases; J trimming: 6 bases; junction bases outside the gene matches: 12. This CDR3 region has 17 residues. Germline V lookup: CDR1 SGHVS, CDR2 FQNEAQ.

This chain joins TRBV7-9 and TRBJ1-1; D gene unclear. CDR1 is SEHNR, CDR2 FQNEAQ, per germline (reference sequence). The ends were cut back, 7 bases at V and 0 bases at J, with 9 bases in the middle. The CDR3 contains 13 residues. This CDR3 reads CASTLRMNTEAFF. DNA for the CDR3: TGTGCCAGCACCCTCAGGATGAACACTGAAGCTTTCTTT.

The rearrangement uses TRBV27 and TRBJ1-4; 10 nucleotides align to TRBD1. Germline loops: CDR1 MNHEY, CDR2 SMNVEV (reference sequence). V shed 0 bases, J shed 8 bases, and the junction held 6 bases outside the gene matches. This CDR3 is 16 amino acids long. The CDR3 DNA follows: TGTGCCAGCAGTTTATCAACGACAGGGGGCCGCGAAAAACTGTTTTTT. Its protein product is CASSLSTTGGREKLFF.

This chain uses TRBV5-1 with TRBJ2-5; D call uncertain. CDR1 and CDR2 from the germline V gene are SGHRS and YFSETQ. The V end lost 2 bases, the J end lost 1 base, and 6 bases lay between the germline ends. CDR3 length: 13 residues. The DNA for the CDR3 is TGCGCCAGCAGCTTCCAGGCCCAAGAGACCCAGTACTTC. Amino acids: CASSFQAQETQYF.

The chain combines TRBV19 with TRBJ1-5, with D possibly matching TRBD1 (5 bases). The germline V and J ends were trimmed by 5 bases and 1 base, with 12 bases remaining between them. Per the germline V gene, CDR1 is LNHDA and CDR2 is SQIVND (reference sequence). This CDR3 has 15 amino acids. CDR3 sequence: CASSLRSGSNQPQHF. CDR3 sequence (DNA): TGTGCCAGTAGTCTACGATCAGGGAGCAATCAGCCCCAGCATTTT.

The CDR3 reads CASSWGGAGTNTGELFF. The CDR3 DNA reads TGCGCCAGCAGCTGGGGGGGGGCAGGAACGAACACCGGGGAGCTGTTTTTT. The V and J genes are TRBV5-1 and TRBJ2-2; weak D call: TRBD2 (7 bases). From germline, CDR1 is SGHRS and CDR2 YFSETQ. This CDR3 has 17 residues. Trimming left V 3 bases short and J 0 bases short, with 15 bases between. Supplemented by reference TRBV5-1 and TRBJ2-2, the full variable domain reads KAGVTQTPRYLIKTRGQQVTLSCSPISGHRSVSWYQQTPGQGLQFLFEYFSETQRNKGNFPGRFSGRQFSNSRSEMNVSTLELGDSALYLCASSWGGAGTNTGELFFGEGSRLTVL.

This chain uses TRBV18 with TRBJ2-6; D gene uncertain. Germline V lookup: CDR1 KGHSH, CDR2 LQKENI. The CDR3 totals 18 residues. The germline V and J ends were trimmed by 3 bases and 0 bases, with 15 bases remaining between them. The CDR3 sequence: CASSPRQVLVSGANVLTF. The CDR3 DNA is TGTGCCAGCTCACCGCGGCAGGTCCTCGTCTCTGGGGCCAACGTCCTGACTTTC.

The V and J genes are TRBV7-3 and TRBJ2-6; 7 bases map to TRBD1. This CDR3 has 16 amino acids. With 5 bases clipped from V and 4 bases from J, the junction kept 8 bases outside the gene matches. Per germline, CDR1 SGHTA and CDR2 FQGTGA. The CDR3 spells CASSLDRTRGANVLTF. Here the CDR3 DNA reads TGTGCCAGCAGCCTGGACAGGACGAGAGGGGCCAACGTCCTGACTTTC.

This clone has a single count. The gene calls are TRBV3-1 (or the pseudogene TRBV3-2) and TRBJ2-6; TRBD2 might be the D (5 bases). CDR1 LGHDT and CDR2 YNNKEL come from the germline V gene (reference sequence). Trimming shortened V by 4 bases and J by 4 bases, and 17 bases separated the two germline ends. The CDR3 runs 17 residues. The CDR3 reads CASSPDRGVRGANVLTF. For the CDR3, the DNA is TGTGCCAGCAGCCCCGACCGGGGAGTAAGGGGGGCCAACGTCCTGACTTTC.

The CDR3 region is CASSLDTAIQPQHF. DNA of the CDR3: TGCGCCAGCAGCCTAGACACCGCGATTCAGCCCCAGCATTTT. V and J are TRBV4-3 and TRBJ1-5; D call uncertain. The germline V gene encodes CDR1 LGHNA and CDR2 YSLEER. The length of the CDR3 is 14 residues. Trimming removed 4 bases at V and 6 bases at J, with 13 bases between.